These 27 T cell receptor beta chains share one sample of origin, sequenced in a study of CD4 and CD8 cells across lung adenocarcinoma regions. TCRdb recomputed calls from the PCR reads with MiXCR, one row per CDR3 protein. The sample contains tens of thousands of distinct CDR3 sequences, roughly half of which appear only once. The sequenced sample was CD8+ T cells from the center of a lung tumor. The receptors were sampled from a female donor with lung adenocarcinoma. The CD4 and CD8 labels of this study may be unreliable.

This chain uses TRBV2 with TRBJ2-5; 9 bases fit TRBD2. The end of the DNA fits TRBJ2-1 better, so the J call may be wrong. Germline V gives CDR1 SNHLY, CDR2 FYNNEI. This CDR3 is 15 amino acids long. The CDR3 protein is CASSEEAGGSGKQFF. The CDR3 DNA reads TGTGCCAGCAGTGAGGAAGCGGGGGGCTCCGGGAAGCAGTTCTTC.

This clonotype rates as medium-sized. The J gene is TRBJ2-5, the V gene TRBV10-1; 9 nucleotides match TRBD2. The germline gives CDR1 WNHNN, CDR2 SYGVQD (reference sequence). The CDR3 sequence is 16 residues long. V shed 3 bases, J shed 1 base, and the junction held 6 bases outside the gene matches. CDR3 DNA sequence: TGCGCCAGCAGTGATTTGACTAGCGGAACCCAAGAGACCCAGTACTTC. Translated, it gives CASSDLTSGTQETQYF.

There are a few counts of this clonotype. The rearrangement links TRBV6-1 to TRBJ2-1; 8 bases map to TRBD2. The CDR3 sequence is 15 residues long. J was trimmed by 0 bases and V by 7 bases; bases with no gene match: 5. CDR1 and CDR2 from the germline V gene are MNHNS and SASEGT. CDR3 bases: TGTGCCAGCACCACAGCGGGAGTCTCCTACAATGAGCAGTTCTTC. Amino acids: CASTTAGVSYNEQFF.

This clonotype turned up a few times. The V gene is TRBV27, the J gene TRBJ2-2, with TRBD1 matching 11 bases. Germline V gene sequence: CDR1 MNHEY, CDR2 SMNVEV (reference sequence). V lost 6 bases, J lost 5 bases, and 2 bases stayed unmatched. The CDR3 loop spans 14 amino acids. CDR3 residues: CASRGQGETGELFF. The CDR3 DNA is TGTGCCAGCAGGGGACAGGGGGAGACCGGGGAGCTGTTTTTT.

This clonotype is termed large. J is TRBJ2-2 and V is TRBV6-6; unclear D gene. V was trimmed by 6 bases and J by 5 bases, leaving 10 bases between them. This CDR3 has 13 residues. Germline assignment: CDR1 MNHNY and CDR2 SVGAGI (reference sequence). Here the CDR3 reads CASSIQGTGELFF. The CDR3 bases are TGTGCCAGCAGCATACAAGGGACCGGGGAGCTGTTTTTT.

This clonotype was seen a handful of times. The gene calls are TRBV3-1 and TRBJ2-3; D uncertain. The CDR3 contains 13 residues. V lost 3 bases to trimming and J lost 2 bases, with 6 bases between them. Germline V lookup: CDR1 LGHDT, CDR2 YNNKEL (reference sequence). The CDR3 nucleotides are TGTGCCAGCAGCCATCTAAACACAGATACGCAGTATTTT. Its translation: CASSHLNTDTQYF.

At least ten counts were recorded for this clonotype. This rearrangement joins TRBV7-6 to TRBJ2-1; 8 bases agree with TRBD2. CDR1 is SGHVS, CDR2 FNYEAQ, per germline. The CDR3 contains 17 residues. V trimming: 0 bases; J trimming: 6 bases; junction bases outside the gene matches: 10. CDR3: CASSLATSGTLGNEQFF. The DNA of the CDR3 is TGTGCCAGCAGCTTAGCCACTAGCGGTACCTTGGGCAATGAGCAGTTCTTC.

As for this clonotype: Compared with germline, one end of the junction differs, possibly owing to a read error. The gene calls are TRBV6-4 and TRBJ2-5, with D possibly being TRBD2 (6 bases). Germline-derived CDR1 and CDR2 are MRHNA and SNTAGT. This CDR3 contains 19 residues. The CDR3 DNA sequence: TGTGCCAGCAGGGACTCCGAGGGGCGCGGGACCCCTGGCCAAGAGACCCAGTACTTC. It encodes CASRDSEGRGTPGQETQYF.

The V and J genes are TRBV27 and TRBJ2-3; 7 nucleotides agree with TRBD2. The CDR3 runs 13 residues. J was trimmed by 12 bases and V by 7 bases; bases with no gene match: 13. CDR1 is MNHEY, CDR2 SMNVEV, per germline (reference sequence). This chain's CDR3 is CASTPTSPETQYF. Here the CDR3 DNA reads TGTGCCAGCACCCCGACTAGCCCAGAGACCCAGTATTTT.

This rearrangement joins TRBV6-1 to TRBJ2-4; D ambiguous. V dropped 6 bases and J dropped 0 bases, with 9 bases sitting between them. CDR3 length: 14 amino acids. In germline, CDR1 is MNHNS, CDR2 SASEGT. CDR3 sequence reads: CASRQSLAKNIQYF. Written as DNA, the CDR3 is TGTGCCAGCAGACAGAGTTTAGCCAAAAACATTCAGTACTTC.

With regard to this clonotype: One end of the junction fails to match germline, which may point to a read error. The chain is built from TRBV27 and TRBJ2-3, with D perhaps being TRBD1 or TRBD2 (5 bases each). Germline values: CDR1 MNHEY, CDR2 SMNVEV (reference sequence). The CDR3 length is 16 residues. As DNA, the CDR3 is TGTGCCAGCAGTGTATCGGGGCTGTGTGCCAAAGATACGCAGTACTTT. Its translation is CASSVSGLCAKDTQYF.

V is TRBV10-3 and J is TRBJ1-6; D not certain. Germline V CDR1 and CDR2: ENHRY, SYGVKD. This CDR3 is built from 14 residues. V lost 8 bases and J lost 6, with 14 bases in between. CDR3 residues: CAIGFDTGNSPLHF. The DNA of the CDR3 is TGTGCCATCGGGTTCGACACGGGTAATTCACCCCTCCACTTT.

The J gene is TRBJ2-3, the V gene TRBV6-1; 8 bases line up with TRBD1. This CDR3 has 15 amino acids. V lost 5 bases, J lost 3 bases, and 7 bases stayed unmatched. Germline V gene data show CDR1 as MNHNS and CDR2 as SASEGT. The CDR3 region has the DNA TGTGCCAGCAGTCCGCGGACAGGGAGGACAGATACGCAGTATTTT. It specifies CASSPRTGRTDTQYF.

V gene TRBV6-1 combines with J gene TRBJ2-7; 8 positions agree with TRBD2. J was trimmed by 0 bases and V by 9 bases; bases with no gene match: 10. Germline V gene data show CDR1 as MNHNS and CDR2 as SASEGT. The CDR3 has 15 residues. The CDR3 DNA is TGTGCCAGTGAGCAAGAGCGGGGGAGCTCCTACGAGCAGTACTTC. Protein sequence: CASEQERGSSYEQYF.

This clonotype was counted ten times or more. The chain links TRBV6-5 to TRBJ1-6; a weak D match, TRBD1 (6 bases). Trimming cost V 4 bases and J 7 bases, with 20 bases left between them. Looked up from germline, CDR1 is MNHEY and CDR2 is SVGAGI. CDR3 length equals 17 residues. The CDR3 loop reads CASSSLIPPGVNSPLHF. DNA of the CDR3: TGTGCCAGCAGTTCTCTGATACCGCCAGGGGTGAATTCACCCCTCCACTTT.

As to this clonotype: The junction does not match germline at one end; this may be a read error. The chain joins TRBV27 to TRBJ2-3, with unresolved D. This CDR3 has 13 amino acids. Germline V gene sequence: CDR1 MNHEY, CDR2 SMNVEV (reference sequence). CDR3 bases: TGTGCCAGCAGTCGGAGTAACCTGGAGACGCAGTATTTC. It translates to CASSRSNLETQYF.

In regard to this clonotype: Germline and junction disagree at one end, which may indicate a read error. V and J are TRBV6-1 and TRBJ2-1; possibly TRBD1 or TRBD2 for D (7 bases each). Germline V gene sequence: CDR1 MNHNS, CDR2 SASEGT. The CDR3 is made up of 15 amino acids. CDR3 in amino acids: CASRDPGGGYNTQFF. In nucleotides, the CDR3 is TGTGCCAGCAGGGACCCAGGGGGGGGTTACAATACGCAGTTTTTT.

The gene calls are TRBV7-3 and TRBJ2-5; D may be TRBD1 (6 bases). Near its end, the DNA agrees better with TRBJ2-7, so the J call may be wrong. Germline-derived CDR1 and CDR2 are SGHTA and FQGTGA. CDR3 size: 14 residues. CDR3 sequence (DNA): TGTGCCAGCAGCCCCTACAGGGAGAGGTACGAGCAGTACGTC. Its translation is CASSPYRERYEQYV.

The chain employs TRBV6-1 and TRBJ1-2, with D uncertain. The CDR3 extends over 11 amino acids. The V end lost 6 bases, the J end lost 9 bases, and 11 bases lay between the germline ends. Germline V gene sequence: CDR1 MNHNS, CDR2 SASEGT. Written as DNA, the CDR3 is TGTGCCAGCAGCGCGGGCAGCCGCTACACCTTC. It codes for CASSAGSRYTF.

Comments on this clonotype: One end of the junction fails to match germline, which may point to a read error. The J gene is TRBJ2-3, the V gene TRBV10-3; the D gene is possibly TRBD2 (6 bases). This CDR3 spans 15 amino acids. Germline V CDR1 and CDR2: ENHRY, SYGVKD. CDR3 loop: CAISEGGGTKDTQYF. In nucleotides, the CDR3 is TGTGCCATCAGTGAGGGTGGCGGGACGAAAGACACGCAGTATTTC.

There are many counts of this clonotype. This chain links TRBV6-1 with TRBJ2-5; TRBD1 aligns across 8 bases. The J call is uncertain, as TRBJ2-7 better fits the DNA end. The CDR3 spans 14 residues. Germline V gene sequence: CDR1 MNHNS, CDR2 SASEGT. Here the CDR3 reads CASSPRTGPYEQYF. As DNA, the CDR3 is TGTGCCAGCAGTCCCCGGACAGGGCCCTACGAGCAGTACTTC.

This chain connects TRBV6-1 to TRBJ2-7; D is perhaps TRBD1 or TRBD2 (5 bases each). This CDR3 contains 14 residues. The germline V gene has CDR1 MNHNS and CDR2 SASEGT. The germline V and J ends were trimmed by 2 bases and 1 base, with 9 bases remaining between them. Here the CDR3 reads CASSERDGSYEQYF. The CDR3 nucleotides read TGTGCCAGCAGTGAACGGGACGGATCCTACGAGCAGTACTTC.

The chain combines TRBV27 with TRBJ2-4; the match to TRBD1 covers 7 bases. The germline V gene encodes CDR1 MNHEY and CDR2 SMNVEV (reference sequence). The CDR3 length is 15 residues. For the CDR3, the DNA is TGTGGCCGCAGGCAGGGGGTGGGAGCCACAGATACGCAGTACTTC. It codes for CGRRQGVGATDTQYF.

The table lists this clonotype with a few counts. This chain connects TRBV6-1 to TRBJ2-1; TRBD2 aligns across 13 bases. J gave up 8 bases and V 6 bases, and 7 bases lay outside the gene matches. CDR1 and CDR2 from the germline V gene are MNHNS and SASEGT. The CDR3 runs to 15 residues. CDR3 bases: TGTGCCAGCAGCGCGGGACTAGCGGGGCGGGATGAGCAGTTCTTC. Translation gives CASSAGLAGRDEQFF.

Regarding this clonotype: One end of the junction fails to match germline, which may point to a read error. The rearrangement uses TRBV27 and TRBJ2-3; tentative D call: TRBD1 (6 bases). The tail of the sequence fits TRBJ2-7 better, so the J call may be wrong. The CDR3 is 14 residues long. The germline V gene has CDR1 MNHEY and CDR2 SMNVEV (reference sequence). As DNA, the CDR3 is TGTGCGAGCAGGGGCACCCAAAACACAGATACGCAGTACTTC. This codes for CASRGTQNTDTQYF.

This clonotype is a singleton in its sample. The CDR3, as DNA: TGTGCCAGCAGTTACAGTAGGATGTACAATGAGCAGTTCTTC. This sequence encodes CASSYSRMYNEQFF. The rearrangement joins TRBV6-5 to TRBJ2-5; D gene uncertain. TRBJ2-1 matches the DNA end more closely, so the J call is doubtful. The CDR3 contains 14 residues. The V gene's germline CDR1 is MNHEY and CDR2 SVGAGI.

The rearrangement joins TRBV10-1 to TRBJ2-3; a weak D match, TRBD2 (6 bases). The last part of the DNA fits TRBJ2-5 better; the J call may be wrong. This CDR3 spans 14 amino acids. CDR1 and CDR2 from the germline V gene are WNHNN and SYGVQD (reference sequence). The CDR3 sequence is CAGSGRRDPDTQYF. The CDR3 DNA sequence: TGCGCGGGGAGCGGGCGCCGGGACCCAGATACCCAGTACTTC.